This T cell receptor beta chain was documented in a study of cytomegalovirus exposure and HLA in healthy donors. Overall study findings and caveats: Common viral pathogens were later found to be apparently linked to several of the most significant clusters.

As concerns this clone: Its antigen is unidentified.

V lost 2 bases, J lost 8 bases, and 6 bases stayed unmatched. Per the germline V gene, CDR1 is MNHEY and CDR2 is SVGAGI. This CDR3 is 15 amino acids long. PCR primers comprised 60 Vbeta and 13 Jbeta primers. Profiled with immunoSEQ multiplex PCR; TCRdb holds only in-frame clones, not every one. Seen in this sample are under 100,000 clones; the ten most common clones hold about 4.2%. Specimen: PBMCs. The chain recombines TRBV6-5 with TRBJ2-1, with 10 bases that match TRBD2. This TCR came from a man younger than 45 in good health and CMV-seronegative. CDR3 residues: CASSYSGGGAYEQFF. DNA for the CDR3: TGTGCCAGCAGTTACAGCGGGGGGGGAGCATATGAGCAGTTCTTC.